The present T cell receptor beta chain was sequenced within a study of CD8 T cells in ankylosing spondylitis. General study findings and limits: Disease-linked clones reportedly concentrated significantly in matched ankylosing spondylitis synovial fluid. Fewer than 10 highly homologous variants formed a TCR beta motif that appeared characteristic of ankylosing spondylitis blood.

Quantitative barcoded 5'-RACE was used to prepare TCR beta libraries. Each CDR3 protein gets one entry after TCRdb re-called the 5' RACE reads with MiXCR. The sample records over 700,000 distinct CDR3 sequences, around 20% being singletons. This clonotype was counted a few times. The antigen is undetermined. Germline V gene lookup returns CDR1 SGHRS and CDR2 YFSETQ. Germline trimming cut 4 bases from V and 5 bases from J; bases unmatched to any gene: 9. The CDR3 spans 15 residues. This TCR came from a male donor with ankylosing spondylitis. The chain joins TRBV5-1 to TRBJ2-3, with TRBD2 matching 8 bases. Material for sequencing was blood, either unsorted or a sorted T cell fraction (not recorded which). CDR3 sequence reads: CASSGTSDSGDTQYF. CDR3 in DNA: TGCGCCAGCAGCGGGACTAGTGATTCTGGAGATACGCAGTATTTT.